This TCR beta chain was sequenced during a study of blood T cell repertoires in COVID-19. Across the whole study: From the United States, Italy and Spain came samples of acute and convalescent COVID-19.

The CDR3 sequence is 16 residues long. Trimming stripped 1 base from V and 2 bases from J, with 13 bases between. From germline, CDR1 is SGHAT and CDR2 FQNNGV. Profiling relied on immunoSEQ multiplex PCR, and the TCRdb table lists in-frame clones only, not all of them. The repertoire holds tens of thousands of clones, roughly 80% seen once, with under 20% in the top ten. The V call is TRBV11-2, the J call TRBJ2-3, with D maybe TRBD2 (6 bases). This TCR was recovered from a human donor in a cohort sampled during active COVID-19. The sequenced sample consisted of peripheral blood. The CDR3, as DNA: TGTGCCAGCAGCTTAGGGGCGGGGTTGGCCACAGATACGCAGTATTTT. Translating it yields CASSLGAGLATDTQYF.